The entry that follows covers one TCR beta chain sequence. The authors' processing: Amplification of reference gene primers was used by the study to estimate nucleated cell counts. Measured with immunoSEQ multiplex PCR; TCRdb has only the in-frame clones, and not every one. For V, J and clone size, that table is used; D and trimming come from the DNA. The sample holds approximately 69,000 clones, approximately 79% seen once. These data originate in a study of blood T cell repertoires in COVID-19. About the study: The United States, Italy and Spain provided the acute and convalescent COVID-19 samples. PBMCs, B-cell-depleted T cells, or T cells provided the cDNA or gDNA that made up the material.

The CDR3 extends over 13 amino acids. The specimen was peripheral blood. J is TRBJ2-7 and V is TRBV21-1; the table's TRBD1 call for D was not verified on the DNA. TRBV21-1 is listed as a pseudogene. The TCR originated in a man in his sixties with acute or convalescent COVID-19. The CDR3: CAEWVRGTFEQYF. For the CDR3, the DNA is TGTGCGGAGTGGGTCCGTGGGACATTCGAGCAGTACTTC.